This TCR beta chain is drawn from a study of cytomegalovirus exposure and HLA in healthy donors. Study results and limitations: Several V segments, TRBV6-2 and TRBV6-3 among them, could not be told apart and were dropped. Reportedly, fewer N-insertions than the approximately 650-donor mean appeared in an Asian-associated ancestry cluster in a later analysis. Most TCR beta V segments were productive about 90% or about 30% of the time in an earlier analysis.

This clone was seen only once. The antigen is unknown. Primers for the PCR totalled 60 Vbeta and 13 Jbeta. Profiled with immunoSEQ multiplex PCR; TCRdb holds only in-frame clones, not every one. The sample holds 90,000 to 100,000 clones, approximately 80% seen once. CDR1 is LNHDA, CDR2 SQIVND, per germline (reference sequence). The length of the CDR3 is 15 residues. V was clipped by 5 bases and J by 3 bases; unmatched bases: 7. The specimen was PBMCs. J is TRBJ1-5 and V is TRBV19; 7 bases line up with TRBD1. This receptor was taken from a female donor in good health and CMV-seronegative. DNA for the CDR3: TGTGCCAGTAGTCTGGGACAGCGCCCCAATCAGCCCCAGCATTTT. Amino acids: CASSLGQRPNQPQHF.